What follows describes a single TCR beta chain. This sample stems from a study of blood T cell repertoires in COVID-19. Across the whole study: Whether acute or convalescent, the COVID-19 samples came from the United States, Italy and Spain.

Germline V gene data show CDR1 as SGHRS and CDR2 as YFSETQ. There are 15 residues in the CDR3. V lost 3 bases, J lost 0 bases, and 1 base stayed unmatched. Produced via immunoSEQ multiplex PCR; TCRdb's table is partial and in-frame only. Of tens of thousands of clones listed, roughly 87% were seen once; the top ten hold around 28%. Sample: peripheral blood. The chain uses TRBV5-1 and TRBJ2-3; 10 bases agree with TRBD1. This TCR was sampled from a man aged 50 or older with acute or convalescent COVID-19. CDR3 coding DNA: TGCGCCAGCAGCTCGGACAGGGGGAGCACAGATACGCAGTATTTT. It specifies CASSSDRGSTDTQYF.